This entry concerns a single T cell receptor (beta chain). This record belongs to a study of Graves' ophthalmopathy and Graves' hyperthyroidism. The ends were cut back, 1 base at V and 8 bases at J, with 20 bases in the middle. The germline V gene encodes CDR1 SGHVS and CDR2 FQNEAQ. CDR3 length: 17 amino acids. From RNA, the CDR3 regions of TCR beta chains were amplified and sequenced. Second-round multiplex PCR followed a first-round RT-PCR using HTBI primers. TCRdb called the multiplex PCR reads again in MiXCR, with one record for every CDR3 protein. This table has over a million distinct CDR3 sequences, less than 45% appearing once. Patients in the hyperthyroidism group, adults aged 18 to 65, were newly diagnosed, under 2 months' duration. Lactation, pregnancy, uncontrolled infections and other autoimmune diseases were all grounds for excluding patients.

Sequenced sample: peripheral blood or thyroid tissue (not recorded which). The clonotype originates from an adult man with Graves' hyperthyroidism. The V and J genes are TRBV7-8 and TRBJ2-2; possibly TRBD1 or TRBD2 for D (5 bases each). The CDR3 DNA is TGTGCCAGCAGCTTAGAGGCTAGGGGAGTTTTTGGTGGGGAGCTGTTTTTT. It yields the protein CASSLEARGVFGGELFF.